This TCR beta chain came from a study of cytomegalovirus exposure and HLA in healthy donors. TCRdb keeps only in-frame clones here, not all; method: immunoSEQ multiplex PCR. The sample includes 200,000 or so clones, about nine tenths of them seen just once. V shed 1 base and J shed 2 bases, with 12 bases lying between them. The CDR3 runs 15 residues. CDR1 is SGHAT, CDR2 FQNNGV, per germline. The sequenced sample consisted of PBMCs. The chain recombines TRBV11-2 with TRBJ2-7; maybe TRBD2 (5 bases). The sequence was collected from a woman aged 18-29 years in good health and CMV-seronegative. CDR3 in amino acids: CASSLVSSRTYEQYF. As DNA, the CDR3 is TGTGCCAGCAGCTTAGTTTCTAGCCGTACCTACGAGCAGTACTTC. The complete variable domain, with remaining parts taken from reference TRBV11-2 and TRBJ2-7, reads EAGVAQSPRYKIIEKRQSVAFWCNPISGHATLYWYQQILGQGPKLLIQFQNNGVVDDSQLPKDRFSAERLKGVDSTLKIQPAKLEDSAVYLCASSLVSSRTYEQYFGPGTRLTVT.